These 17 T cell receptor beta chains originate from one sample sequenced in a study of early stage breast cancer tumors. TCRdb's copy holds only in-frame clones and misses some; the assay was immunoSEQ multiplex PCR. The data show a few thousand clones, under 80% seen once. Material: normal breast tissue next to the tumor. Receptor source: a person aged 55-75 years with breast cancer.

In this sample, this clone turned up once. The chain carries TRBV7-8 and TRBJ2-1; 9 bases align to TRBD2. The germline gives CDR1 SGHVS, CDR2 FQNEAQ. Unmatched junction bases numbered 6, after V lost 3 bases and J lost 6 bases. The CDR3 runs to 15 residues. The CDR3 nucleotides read TGTGCCAGCAGCTTGGCGGGAGGGCCTTTCAATGAGCAGTTCTTC. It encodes CASSLAGGPFNEQFF.

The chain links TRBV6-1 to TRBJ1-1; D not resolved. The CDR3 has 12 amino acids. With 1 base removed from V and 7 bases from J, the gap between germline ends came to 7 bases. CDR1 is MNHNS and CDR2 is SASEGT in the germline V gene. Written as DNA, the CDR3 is TGTGCCAGCAGTGAAGTGGCGGGTGAAGCTTTCTTT. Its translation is CASSEVAGEAFF.

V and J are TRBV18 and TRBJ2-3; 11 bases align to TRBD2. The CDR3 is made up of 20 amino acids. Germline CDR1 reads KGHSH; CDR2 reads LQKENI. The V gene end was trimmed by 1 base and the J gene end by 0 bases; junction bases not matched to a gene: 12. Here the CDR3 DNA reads TGTGCCAGCTCACCACGCCTGACTAGCGGGGTCACTTCTAGCACAGATACGCAGTATTTT. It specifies CASSPRLTSGVTSSTDTQYF.

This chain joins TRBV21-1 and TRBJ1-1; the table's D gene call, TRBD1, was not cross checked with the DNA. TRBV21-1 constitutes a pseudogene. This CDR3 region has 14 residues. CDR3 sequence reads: CASSLTGGSTEAFF. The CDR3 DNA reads TGTGCCAGCAGTCTCACAGGGGGTAGCACTGAAGCTTTCTTT.

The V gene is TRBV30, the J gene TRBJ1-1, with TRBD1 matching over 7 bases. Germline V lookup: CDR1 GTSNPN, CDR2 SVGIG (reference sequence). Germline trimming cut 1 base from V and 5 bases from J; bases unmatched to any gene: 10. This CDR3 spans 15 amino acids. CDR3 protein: CAWSERGRSRTEAFF. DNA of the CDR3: TGTGCCTGGAGTGAGAGGGGGCGCTCGAGGACTGAAGCTTTCTTT.

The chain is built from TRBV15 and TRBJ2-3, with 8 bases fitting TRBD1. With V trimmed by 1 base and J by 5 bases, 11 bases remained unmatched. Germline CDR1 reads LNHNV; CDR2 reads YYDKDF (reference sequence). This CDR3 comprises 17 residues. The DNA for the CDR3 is TGTGCCACCAGCAGAGGACCTTGGGCAGGGGGCGAAGATACGCAGTATTTT. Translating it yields CATSRGPWAGGEDTQYF.

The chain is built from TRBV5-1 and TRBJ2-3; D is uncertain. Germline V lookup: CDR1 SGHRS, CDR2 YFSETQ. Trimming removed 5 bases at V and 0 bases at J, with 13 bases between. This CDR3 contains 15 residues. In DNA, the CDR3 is TGCGCCAGCAGACCCGGACGGCCTAGCACAGATACGCAGTATTTT. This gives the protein CASRPGRPSTDTQYF.

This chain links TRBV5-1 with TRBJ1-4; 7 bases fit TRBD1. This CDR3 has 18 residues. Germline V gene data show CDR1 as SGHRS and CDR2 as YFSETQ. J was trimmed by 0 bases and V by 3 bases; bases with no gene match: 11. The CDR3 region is CASSWGQPRSSTNEKLFF. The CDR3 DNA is TGCGCCAGCAGCTGGGGACAGCCGAGAAGCTCAACTAATGAAAAACTGTTTTTT. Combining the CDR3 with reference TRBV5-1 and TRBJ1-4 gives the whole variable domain KAGVTQTPRYLIKTRGQQVTLSCSPISGHRSVSWYQQTPGQGLQFLFEYFSETQRNKGNFPGRFSGRQFSNSRSEMNVSTLELGDSALYLCASSWGQPRSSTNEKLFFGSGTQLSVL.

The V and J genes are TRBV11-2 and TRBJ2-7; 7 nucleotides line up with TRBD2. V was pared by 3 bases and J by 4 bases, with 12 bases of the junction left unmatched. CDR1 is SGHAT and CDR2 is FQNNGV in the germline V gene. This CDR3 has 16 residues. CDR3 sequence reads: CASSLGGSVYMYEQYF. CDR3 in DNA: TGTGCCAGCAGCTTGGGCGGGAGTGTTTATATGTACGAGCAGTACTTC.

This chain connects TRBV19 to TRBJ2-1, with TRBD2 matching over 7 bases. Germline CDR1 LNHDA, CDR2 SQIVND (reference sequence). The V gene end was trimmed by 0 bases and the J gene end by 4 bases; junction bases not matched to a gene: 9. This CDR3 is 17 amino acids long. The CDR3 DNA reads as TGTGCCAGTAGTATAGACTTCGCTAGCGGATCTTACAATGAGCAGTTCTTC. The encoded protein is CASSIDFASGSYNEQFF.

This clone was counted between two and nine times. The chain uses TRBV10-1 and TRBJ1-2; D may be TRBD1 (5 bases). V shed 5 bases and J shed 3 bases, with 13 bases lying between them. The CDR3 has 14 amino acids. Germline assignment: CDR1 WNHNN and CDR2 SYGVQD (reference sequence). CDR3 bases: TGCGCCAGCAGTTTTGGGGGAAACGACTATGGCTACACCTTC. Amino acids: CASSFGGNDYGYTF.

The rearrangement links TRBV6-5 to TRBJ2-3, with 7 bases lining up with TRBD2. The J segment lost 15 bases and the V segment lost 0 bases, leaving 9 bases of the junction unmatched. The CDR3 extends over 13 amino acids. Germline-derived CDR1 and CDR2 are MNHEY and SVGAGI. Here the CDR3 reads CASSYSAGAPLYF. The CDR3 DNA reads TGTGCCAGCAGTTACTCCGCGGGAGCCCCCCTATATTTT.

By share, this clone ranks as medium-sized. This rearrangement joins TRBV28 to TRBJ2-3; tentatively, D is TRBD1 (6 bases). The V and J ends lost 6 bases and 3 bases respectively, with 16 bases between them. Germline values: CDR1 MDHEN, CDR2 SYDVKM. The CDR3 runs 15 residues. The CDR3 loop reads CASSPPDRITDTQYF. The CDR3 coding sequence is TGTGCCAGCAGCCCCCCGGACAGAATAACAGATACGCAGTATTTT.

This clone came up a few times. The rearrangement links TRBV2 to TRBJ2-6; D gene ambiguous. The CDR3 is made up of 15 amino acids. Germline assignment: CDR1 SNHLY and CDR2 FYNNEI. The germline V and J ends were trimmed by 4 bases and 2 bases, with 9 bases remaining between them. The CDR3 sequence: CASSVWGAGANVLTF. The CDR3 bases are TGTGCCAGCAGTGTATGGGGTGCTGGGGCCAACGTCCTGACTTTC. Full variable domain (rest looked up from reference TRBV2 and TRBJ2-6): EPEVTQTPSHQVTQMGQEVILRCVPISNHLYFYWYRQILGQKVEFLVSFYNNEISEKSEIFDDQFSVERPDGSNFTLKIRSTKLEDSAMYFCASSVWGAGANVLTFGAGSRLTVL.

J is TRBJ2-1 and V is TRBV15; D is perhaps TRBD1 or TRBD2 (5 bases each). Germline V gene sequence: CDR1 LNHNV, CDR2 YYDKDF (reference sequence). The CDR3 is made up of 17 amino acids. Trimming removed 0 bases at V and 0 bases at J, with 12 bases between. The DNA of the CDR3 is TGTGCCACCAGCAGAGAATCGGGGCCTAGCTCCTACAATGAGCAGTTCTTC. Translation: CATSRESGPSSYNEQFF. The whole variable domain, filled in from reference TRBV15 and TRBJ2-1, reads DAMVIQNPRYQVTQFGKPVTLSCSQTLNHNVMYWYQQKSSQAPKLLFHYYDKDFNNEADTPDNFQSRRPNTSFCFLDIRSPGLGDTAMYLCATSRESGPSSYNEQFFGPGTRLTVL.

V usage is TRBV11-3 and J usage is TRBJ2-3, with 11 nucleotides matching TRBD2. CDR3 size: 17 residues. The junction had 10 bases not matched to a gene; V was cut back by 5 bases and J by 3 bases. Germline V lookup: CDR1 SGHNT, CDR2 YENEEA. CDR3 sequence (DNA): TGTGCCAGCAGCGCTAGGGCCTGGACTAGCGGGACAGATACGCAGTATTTT. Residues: CASSARAWTSGTDTQYF.

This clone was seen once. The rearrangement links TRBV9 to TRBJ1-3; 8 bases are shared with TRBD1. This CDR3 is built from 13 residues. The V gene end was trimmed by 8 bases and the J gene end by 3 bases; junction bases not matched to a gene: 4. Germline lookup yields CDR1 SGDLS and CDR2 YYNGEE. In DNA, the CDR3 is TGTGCCAGTGACAGGGGAGATGGAAACACCATATATTTT. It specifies CASDRGDGNTIYF.